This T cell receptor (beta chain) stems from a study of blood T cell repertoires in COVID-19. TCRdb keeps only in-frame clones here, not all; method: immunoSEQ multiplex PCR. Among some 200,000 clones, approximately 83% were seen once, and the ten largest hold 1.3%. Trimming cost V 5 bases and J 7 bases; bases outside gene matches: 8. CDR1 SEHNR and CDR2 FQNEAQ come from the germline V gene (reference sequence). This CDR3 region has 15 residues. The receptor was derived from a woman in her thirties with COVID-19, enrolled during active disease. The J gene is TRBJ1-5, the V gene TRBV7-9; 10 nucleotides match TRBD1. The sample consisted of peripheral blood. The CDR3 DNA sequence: TGTGCCAGCAGCCCCCAGACAGGGGGCGAACAGCCCCAGCATTTT. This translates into CASSPQTGGEQPQHF. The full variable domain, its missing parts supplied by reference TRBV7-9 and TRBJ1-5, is DTGVSQNPRHKITKRGQNVTFRCDPISEHNRLYWYRQTLGQGPEFLTYFQNEAQLEKSRLLSDRFSAERPKGSFSTLEIQRTEQGDSAMYLCASSPQTGGEQPQHFGDGTRLSIL.